The rows below give T cell receptor beta chains drawn from one sample of a study of cytomegalovirus exposure and HLA in healthy donors. Profiled with immunoSEQ multiplex PCR; TCRdb holds only in-frame clones, not every one. In the table there are 150,000 to 200,000 clones, under 90% of which are singletons. Input material: PBMCs. These receptors came from a young man in good health and CMV-seropositive. CDR3s include the opening cysteine and the closing phenylalanine or tryptophan. A D gene is named only where the DNA matches it firmly. Clone size is shown for a subset of rows, as once, few, many or a class of expanded clone.

CDR3nt: TGTGCCAGCAGCACCTGGACAGGGGGCCTTCGAATGGAGACCCAGTACTTC
CDR3aa: CASSTWTGGLRMETQYF
v_gene: TRBV7-9
d_gene: TRBD1
j_gene: TRBJ2-5
abundance: NA

CDR3nt: TGTGCCAGCAGCCCCCGAACAGGGAGCACCGGGGAGCTGTTTTTT
CDR3aa: CASSPRTGSTGELFF
v_gene: TRBV9
d_gene: NA
j_gene: TRBJ2-2
abundance: few

CDR3nt: TGTGCCAGCAGTGAATATACGGGACAGGACGGGTTGTCCCAGTACTTC
CDR3aa: CASSEYTGQDGLSQYF
v_gene: TRBV25-1
d_gene: TRBD1
j_gene: TRBJ2-5
abundance: NA

CDR3nt: TGCGCCAGCAGCCAAGACCCCGGCAGGTGTAATCAGCCCCAGCATTTT
CDR3aa: CASSQDPGRCNQPQHF
v_gene: TRBV4-1
d_gene: NA
j_gene: TRBJ1-5
abundance: NA

CDR3nt: TGCGCCAGCAGCTTACCTGAGAGGAGCGGGTATAGCACAGATACGCAGTATTTT
CDR3aa: CASSLPERSGYSTDTQYF
v_gene: TRBV5-1
d_gene: NA
j_gene: TRBJ2-3
abundance: NA

CDR3nt: TGCGCCAGCAGCCAGCAGGGTCTGGCCAAAAACATTCAGTACTTC
CDR3aa: CASSQQGLAKNIQYF
v_gene: TRBV4-1
d_gene: NA
j_gene: TRBJ2-4
abundance: NA

CDR3nt: TGTGCCAGCAGCGTAGGCGGGGGGCGCGGGGTGACAGATACGCAGTATTTT
CDR3aa: CASSVGGGRGVTDTQYF
v_gene: TRBV9
d_gene: TRBD2
j_gene: TRBJ2-3
abundance: NA

CDR3nt: TGCAGCCCACTCGTGGCCGGGACAGCGATATTAAGCTCTGGAAACACCATATATTTT
CDR3aa: CSPLVAGTAILSSGNTIYF
v_gene: TRBV29-1
d_gene: TRBD1
j_gene: TRBJ1-3
abundance: NA

CDR3nt: TGTGCCAGCAGCGCGGGACTAGCTTACACCGGGGAGCTGTTTTTT
CDR3aa: CASSAGLAYTGELFF
v_gene: TRBV5-4
d_gene: TRBD2
j_gene: TRBJ2-2
abundance: NA

CDR3nt: TGCAGTGCCCGGGGAGACTATGGCTACACCTTC
CDR3aa: CSARGDYGYTF
v_gene: TRBV20-1
d_gene: NA
j_gene: TRBJ1-2
abundance: once

CDR3nt: TGCGCCAGCAGCCCGAGACTAGCGGGGAAGTGGGACGAGCAGTACTTC
CDR3aa: CASSPRLAGKWDEQYF
v_gene: TRBV5-1
d_gene: TRBD2
j_gene: TRBJ2-7
abundance: NA

CDR3nt: TGTGCCAGCTCACAAGGACAGGGGGCTGAAGCTTTCTTT
CDR3aa: CASSQGQGAEAFF
v_gene: TRBV18
d_gene: TRBD1
j_gene: TRBJ1-1
abundance: NA

CDR3nt: TGTGCCAGCAGTTTACTAGACCGAACAGATACGCAGTATTTT
CDR3aa: CASSLLDRTDTQYF
v_gene: TRBV27
d_gene: NA
j_gene: TRBJ2-3
abundance: NA

CDR3nt: TGTGCCAGCAGTGAATTAGGGGGAAGCTCTGGAAACACCATATATTTT
CDR3aa: CASSELGGSSGNTIYF
v_gene: TRBV25-1
d_gene: NA
j_gene: TRBJ1-3
abundance: NA

CDR3nt: TGTGCCAGCAGCTGGGACAGGGGAAACTCACCCCTCCACTTT
CDR3aa: CASSWDRGNSPLHF
v_gene: TRBV5-6
d_gene: TRBD1
j_gene: TRBJ1-6
abundance: NA

CDR3nt: TGCGCCAGCAGCCAAGGTTGGGACGGCGGGGATCAGCCCCAGCATTTT
CDR3aa: CASSQGWDGGDQPQHF
v_gene: TRBV4-1
d_gene: NA
j_gene: TRBJ1-5
abundance: few

CDR3nt: TGTGCCAGCTGCCCCCCTACAGGGGCTTATGGCTACACCTTC
CDR3aa: CASCPPTGAYGYTF
v_gene: TRBV6-1
d_gene: TRBD1
j_gene: TRBJ1-2
abundance: NA

CDR3nt: TGTGCCAGCAGCTCTCTCACAGGATCAAGCCTTGGTGGAGCTTTCTTT
CDR3aa: CASSSLTGSSLGGAFF
v_gene: TRBV11-3
d_gene: NA
j_gene: TRBJ1-1
abundance: NA

CDR3nt: TGTGCCAGCACGCAACAGGGGAACACTGAAGCTTTCTTT
CDR3aa: CASTQQGNTEAFF
v_gene: TRBV6-5
d_gene: NA
j_gene: TRBJ1-1
abundance: NA

CDR3nt: TGTGCCAGCAGCCCCGAAAGGGGGCTTGAGCAGTTCTTC
CDR3aa: CASSPERGLEQFF
v_gene: TRBV5-6
d_gene: TRBD1
j_gene: TRBJ2-1
abundance: NA

CDR3nt: TGTGCCAGCACCCCGGACAGGGAGAAGACCCAGTACTTC
CDR3aa: CASTPDREKTQYF
v_gene: TRBV7-7
d_gene: TRBD1
j_gene: TRBJ2-5
abundance: NA

CDR3nt: TGTGCCAGTAGCAGGGACAGGGGGCTCACTGAAGCTTTCTTT
CDR3aa: CASSRDRGLTEAFF
v_gene: TRBV19
d_gene: TRBD1
j_gene: TRBJ1-1
abundance: NA

CDR3nt: TGCGCCAGCAGCCAAGTAGGCCCGACCAGGGGGCGCGGGAGAGAGACCCAGTACTTC
CDR3aa: CASSQVGPTRGRGRETQYF
v_gene: TRBV4-3
d_gene: NA
j_gene: TRBJ2-5
abundance: NA

CDR3nt: TGTGCCAGCAGTCTCGGGGAGTCCGGGGAGCTGTTTTTT
CDR3aa: CASSLGESGELFF
v_gene: TRBV6-5
d_gene: NA
j_gene: TRBJ2-2
abundance: NA

CDR3nt: TGTGCCAGTGGGGGGACCCCTCCTTACACAGATACGCAGTATTTT
CDR3aa: CASGGTPPYTDTQYF
v_gene: TRBV28
d_gene: NA
j_gene: TRBJ2-3
abundance: NA

CDR3nt: TGTGCCAGCAGCCAGCTTACTAGCGTCGGGGAGCTGTTTTTT
CDR3aa: CASSQLTSVGELFF
v_gene: TRBV2
d_gene: TRBD2
j_gene: TRBJ2-2
abundance: NA

CDR3nt: TGTGCCAGCAGCTTTGGGCTAGCGGGAGGGCCTGCGCGCGAGACCCAGTACTTC
CDR3aa: CASSFGLAGGPARETQYF
v_gene: TRBV5-6
d_gene: TRBD2
j_gene: TRBJ2-5
abundance: NA

CDR3nt: TGTGCCAGTAGCCGAGGAGGAGGGATTAGCGGGGTCTCCTACAATGAGCAGTTCTTC
CDR3aa: CASSRGGGISGVSYNEQFF
v_gene: TRBV19
d_gene: TRBD2
j_gene: TRBJ2-1
abundance: once

CDR3nt: TGCGCCAGCAGCCGGGAAACACGGACCAGTGAAGCTTTCTTT
CDR3aa: CASSRETRTSEAFF
v_gene: TRBV5-1
d_gene: NA
j_gene: TRBJ1-1
abundance: NA

CDR3nt: TGCGCCAGCAGCAACCCTCAGGGGAACTATGGCTACACCTTC
CDR3aa: CASSNPQGNYGYTF
v_gene: TRBV5-1
d_gene: NA
j_gene: TRBJ1-2
abundance: NA

CDR3nt: TGTGCCAGCAGCTTAAACAGGGGGCGCGAGAATGGCTACACCTTC
CDR3aa: CASSLNRGRENGYTF
v_gene: TRBV7-2
d_gene: TRBD1
j_gene: TRBJ1-2
abundance: NA

CDR3nt: TGTGCCAGCAGTAAAACAGGGTCCTATGGCTACACCTTC
CDR3aa: CASSKTGSYGYTF
v_gene: TRBV27
d_gene: NA
j_gene: TRBJ1-2
abundance: NA

CDR3nt: TGTGCCAGTAGTATAGGGACAGGGTTCGGCGAGCAGTACTTC
CDR3aa: CASSIGTGFGEQYF
v_gene: TRBV19
d_gene: TRBD1
j_gene: TRBJ2-7
abundance: NA

CDR3nt: TGTGCCAGCAGTGAACCGAGTGGTGGTGGGCAGTACTTC
CDR3aa: CASSEPSGGGQYF
v_gene: TRBV6-1
d_gene: NA
j_gene: TRBJ2-7
abundance: once

CDR3nt: TGTGCCAGCAGCTTGGCTCAGGGGGCTGGACAGCCCCAGCATTTT
CDR3aa: CASSLAQGAGQPQHF
v_gene: TRBV7-8
d_gene: TRBD1
j_gene: TRBJ1-5
abundance: NA

CDR3nt: TGTGCCAGCAGCTTATTAGCGCCCACCTACGAGCAGTACTTC
CDR3aa: CASSLLAPTYEQYF
v_gene: TRBV7-2
d_gene: NA
j_gene: TRBJ2-7
abundance: NA

CDR3nt: TGTGCCAGCAGCTTAGTCCCTAGCGGGAGAGGACACGAGCAGTACTTC
CDR3aa: CASSLVPSGRGHEQYF
v_gene: TRBV7-2
d_gene: TRBD2
j_gene: TRBJ2-7
abundance: NA

CDR3nt: TGTGCCAGCAGCCTCCTAGCGGGAGCCACAGATACGCAGTATTTT
CDR3aa: CASSLLAGATDTQYF
v_gene: TRBV9
d_gene: TRBD2
j_gene: TRBJ2-3
abundance: NA

CDR3nt: TGTGCCAGCAGCTTAGGTGGGCCTAATACGCAGTATTTT
CDR3aa: CASSLGGPNTQYF
v_gene: TRBV5-4
d_gene: NA
j_gene: TRBJ2-3
abundance: NA

CDR3nt: TGTGCCAGCAGCATAGGTACAGGGACCGGGGAGCTGTTTTTT
CDR3aa: CASSIGTGTGELFF
v_gene: TRBV7-9
d_gene: NA
j_gene: TRBJ2-2
abundance: NA

CDR3nt: TGTGCCAGTAGTATTTACAGGGGGGTCGGCGAGCAGTACTTC
CDR3aa: CASSIYRGVGEQYF
v_gene: TRBV19
d_gene: TRBD1
j_gene: TRBJ2-7
abundance: once

CDR3nt: TGTGCCAGCAGTTTTCTTTCCCTCTTGTCTACTTGTAATGAGCAGTTCTTC
CDR3aa: CASSFLSLLSTCNEQFF
v_gene: TRBV6-8
d_gene: NA
j_gene: TRBJ2-1
abundance: NA

CDR3nt: TGTGCCAGCAGCTTCTCCCGACGGGTTTCGAACACTGAAGCTTTCTTT
CDR3aa: CASSFSRRVSNTEAFF
v_gene: TRBV14
d_gene: NA
j_gene: TRBJ1-1
abundance: NA

CDR3nt: TGTGCCAGCATAGCGGGACTAAACACCGGGGAGCTGTTTTTT
CDR3aa: CASIAGLNTGELFF
v_gene: TRBV6-5
d_gene: TRBD2
j_gene: TRBJ2-2
abundance: NA

CDR3nt: TGTGCCTGGAGTGCCCGAGGGGGACACTATAATTCACCCCTCCACTTT
CDR3aa: CAWSARGGHYNSPLHF
v_gene: TRBV30
d_gene: NA
j_gene: TRBJ1-6
abundance: NA

CDR3nt: TGCGCCAGCAGCCCCCGGGACAGGGGGGTTCCTTCCTACGAGCAGTACTTC
CDR3aa: CASSPRDRGVPSYEQYF
v_gene: TRBV5-1
d_gene: TRBD1
j_gene: TRBJ2-7
abundance: once

CDR3nt: TGCGCCAGCAGCCAAGCACCTAGAAGCGGGAGGGCCTACAATGAGCAGTTCTTC
CDR3aa: CASSQAPRSGRAYNEQFF
v_gene: TRBV4-1
d_gene: TRBD2
j_gene: TRBJ2-1
abundance: NA

CDR3nt: TGCAGCGCGCACAGGGATAGCACAGATACGCAGTATTTT
CDR3aa: CSAHRDSTDTQYF
v_gene: TRBV29-1
d_gene: NA
j_gene: TRBJ2-3
abundance: NA

CDR3nt: TGTGCCAGTAGTACACGGGGGTCAGGGGGGACCCAGTACTTC
CDR3aa: CASSTRGSGGTQYF
v_gene: TRBV19
d_gene: NA
j_gene: TRBJ2-5
abundance: NA

CDR3nt: TGCGCCAGCAGCCCCGGACAGGGGCAAGGTGAGCAGTTCTTC
CDR3aa: CASSPGQGQGEQFF
v_gene: TRBV5-1
d_gene: TRBD1
j_gene: TRBJ2-1
abundance: NA

CDR3nt: TGCAGTGCTAGTCTCCATACGCAGTATTTT
CDR3aa: CSASLHTQYF
v_gene: TRBV20-1
d_gene: NA
j_gene: TRBJ2-3
abundance: NA

CDR3nt: TGTGCCAGCAGCCAATTCGGAGGGATGGGCGCAGATACGCAGTATTTT
CDR3aa: CASSQFGGMGADTQYF
v_gene: TRBV16
d_gene: NA
j_gene: TRBJ2-3
abundance: NA

CDR3nt: TGTGCCAGCAGCCCTGGGACGGGACTCTCGGGGTCCGGGGAGCTGTTTTTT
CDR3aa: CASSPGTGLSGSGELFF
v_gene: TRBV11-3
d_gene: NA
j_gene: TRBJ2-2
abundance: NA

CDR3nt: TGTGCCAGCACACCGACAGGGGGAGCAAACAATCAGCCCCAGCATTTT
CDR3aa: CASTPTGGANNQPQHF
v_gene: TRBV6-6
d_gene: TRBD1
j_gene: TRBJ1-5
abundance: NA